One sample yielded the 8 T cell receptor beta chains listed below, sequenced in a study of OX40 agonist ivuxolimab in advanced cancers. The library was obtained by the immunoSEQ multiplex PCR assay. The table comes from immuneACCESS by way of TCRdb, which keeps in-frame sequences with V and J called. Part of the clones is missing from these tables; in studies checked, under half for an unresolved V gene and the rest for unknown reasons. Counted in this sample were approximately 71,000 clones; less than 90% of them appeared once. The leading ten clones occupy roughly 0.79% of the sample. The specimen comprised CD4+ or CD8+ T cells sorted from blood, sampled in a trial of the OX40 agonist ivuxolimab. The origin of the receptors is an adult with an advanced solid tumor such as melanoma, head and neck, liver or kidney cancer.

This chain joins TRBV4-1 and TRBJ1-1; D may be TRBD1 (5 bases). The germline V gene encodes CDR1 MGHRA and CDR2 YSYEKL. The V gene lost 1 base and the J gene lost 4 bases, with 7 bases spanning the gap. The CDR3 runs 13 residues. Written as DNA, the CDR3 is TGCGCCAGCAGCCAAGGGGGCCGCACTGAAGCTTTCTTT. Amino acids: CASSQGGRTEAFF.

This chain joins TRBV2 and TRBJ1-1; 7 positions agree with TRBD1. The CDR3 runs to 15 residues. Trimming took 6 bases from V and 0 from J; bases not matched to a gene: 7. Germline lookup yields CDR1 SNHLY and CDR2 FYNNEI. The CDR3 protein is CASSARQGLNTEAFF. The CDR3 DNA reads as TGTGCCAGCAGCGCCCGACAGGGCTTGAACACTGAAGCTTTCTTT.

The chain has TRBV28 and TRBJ1-1; perhaps TRBD1 as D (6 bases). The V and J ends lost 5 bases and 4 bases respectively, with 14 bases between them. The CDR3 has 14 amino acids. Germline V CDR1 and CDR2: MDHEN, SYDVKM. For the CDR3, the DNA is TGTGCCAGCAGTGGGGAGGGGGAGGTCACTGAAGCTTTCTTT. Translating gives CASSGEGEVTEAFF.

This clone has a single count. The chain couples TRBV7-9 to TRBJ2-5; TRBD2 might be the D (6 bases). Germline values: CDR1 SEHNR, CDR2 FQNEAQ (reference sequence). This CDR3 has 14 amino acids. The V end lost 0 bases, the J end lost 2 bases, and 7 bases lay between the germline ends. Here the CDR3 DNA reads TGTGCCAGCAGCTTAGCGGGACTTCAAGAGACCCAGTACTTC. Amino acid sequence: CASSLAGLQETQYF.

The chain uses TRBV28 and TRBJ2-7; 7 bases are shared with TRBD1. V was clipped by 1 base and J by 5 bases; unmatched bases: 5. There are 14 residues in the CDR3. In germline, CDR1 is MDHEN, CDR2 SYDVKM. The chain's CDR3 is CASSLSQGSHEQYF. Here the CDR3 DNA reads TGTGCCAGCAGTTTATCACAGGGGTCCCACGAGCAGTACTTC.

The V gene is TRBV10-3, the J gene TRBJ2-3; 7 nucleotides match TRBD1. The CDR3 consists of 13 residues. The V and J ends lost 5 bases and 6 bases, in that order; junction bases with no gene match: 5. Germline V gives CDR1 ENHRY, CDR2 SYGVKD. CDR3 amino acids: CAISRTGEDTQYF. The CDR3 DNA sequence: TGTGCCATCAGTAGAACAGGGGAGGATACGCAGTATTTT.

The chain couples TRBV2 to TRBJ1-5; no clear D gene. Looked up from germline, CDR1 is SNHLY and CDR2 is FYNNEI. The CDR3 loop spans 13 amino acids. V gave up 7 bases and J gave up 3 bases, with 10 bases separating them. The CDR3 loop is CASKRAVNQPQHF. DNA of the CDR3: TGTGCCAGCAAAAGGGCCGTCAATCAGCCCCAGCATTTT.

The V call is TRBV7-6, the J call TRBJ2-3; 7 bases agree with TRBD2. The V and J ends lost 1 base and 1 base, in that order; junction bases with no gene match: 5. Per germline, CDR1 SGHVS and CDR2 FNYEAQ. There are 16 residues in the CDR3. The DNA for the CDR3 is TGTGCCAGCAGCTTAGGGGGACTACTCCGCACAGATACGCAGTATTTT. Its translation is CASSLGGLLRTDTQYF.